The 9 T cell receptor beta chains given below trace back to one sample, sequenced in a study of blood T cell repertoires in COVID-19 (dated by TCRdb to about 2020). The library was prepared using the immunoSEQ multiplex PCR assay. In TCRdb, the immuneACCESS table is reduced to in-frame sequences with V and J assigned. These tables do not hold every clone; where another copy was compared, an unresolved V gene accounts for under half, and the others remain unexplained. The sample has approximately 400,000 clones on record, roughly 86% of them singletons. The ten biggest clones cover around 1% of the sample. The sample taken for sequencing was peripheral blood. The origin of the receptors is a human donor with acute or convalescent COVID-19. The donor label of this sample is uncertain.

The sample holds one count of this clone. The same CDR3 can be traced to other DNA sequences in this sample. The J gene is TRBJ2-7, the V gene TRBV9, with TRBD1 matching 10 bases. Germline-derived CDR1 and CDR2 are SGDLS and YYNGEE. The CDR3 contains 14 residues. Unmatched junction bases numbered 3, after V lost 2 bases and J lost 4 bases. The CDR3 region has the DNA TGTGCCAGCAGCGTGGGACAGGGGAGGTACGAGCAGTACTTC. Protein sequence: CASSVGQGRYEQYF.

Only one count was recorded for this clone. The chain has TRBV29-1 and TRBJ1-1; 8 bases agree with TRBD1. Germline V gene lookup returns CDR1 SQVTM and CDR2 ANQGSEA. The CDR3 totals 13 residues. Unmatched junction bases numbered 5, after V lost 5 bases and J lost 3 bases. The CDR3 DNA reads TGCAGCGTTAGGGTACAGGGGGACACTGAAGCTTTCTTT. Residues: CSVRVQGDTEAFF. The variable domain in full, completed from reference TRBV29-1 and TRBJ1-1, reads SAVISQKPSRDICQRGTSLTIQCQVDSQVTMMFWYRQQPGQSLTLIATANQGSEATYESGFVIDKFPISRPNLTFSTLTVSNMSPEDSSIYLCSVRVQGDTEAFFGQGTRLTVV.

This chain uses TRBV4-2 with TRBJ2-1; 15 bases are shared with TRBD2. V lost 1 base and J lost 9; bases outside the gene matches: 4. Germline V CDR1 and CDR2: LGHNA, YNFKEQ. The CDR3 length is 16 residues. The CDR3 here is CASSQGTSGGAGEQFF. DNA for the CDR3: TGTGCCAGCAGCCAAGGGACTAGCGGGGGGGCAGGTGAGCAGTTCTTC.

Regarding this clone: One end of the junction is discordant with germline, which a read error may explain. This chain links TRBV7-2 with TRBJ1-5; D gene ambiguous. CDR3 length: 15 residues. Per the germline V gene, CDR1 is SGHTA and CDR2 is FQGNSA. CDR3 protein: CASSPEGSSYQPQHF. The CDR3 bases are TGTGCCAGCAGCCCAGAAGGGAGTAGCTATCAGCCCCAGCATTTT.

This clone was detected many times. The identical CDR3 is also encoded by other nucleotide sequences in the sample. The V gene is TRBV4-1, the J gene TRBJ2-2, with a weak D call TRBD1 (6 bases). The CDR3 loop spans 16 amino acids. Germline loops: CDR1 MGHRA, CDR2 YSYEKL. Trimming took off 1 base at V and 1 base at J, with 10 bases between the two ends. For the CDR3, the DNA is TGCGCCAGCAGCCAAGCCGGGACACTGAACACCGGGGAGCTGTTTTTT. Amino acids: CASSQAGTLNTGELFF.

V gene TRBV7-8 combines with J gene TRBJ2-5; D is possibly TRBD1 (6 bases). The CDR3 is made up of 14 amino acids. Trimming cost V 7 bases and J 4 bases, with 16 bases left between them. CDR1 is SGHVS, CDR2 FQNEAQ, per germline. CDR3 DNA: TGTGCCAGCACCTCAAATCAAGGGGGAGAGACCCAGTACTTC. Translating it yields CASTSNQGGETQYF.

The V call is TRBV6-5, the J call TRBJ1-1; a weak D match, TRBD1 (6 bases). CDR1 and CDR2 (germline): MNHEY, SVGAGI. The CDR3 has 13 residues. Trimming took off 5 bases at V and 4 bases at J, with 11 bases between the two ends. The CDR3 DNA follows: TGTGCCAGCAGTCGCGGACAGAGCACTGAAGCTTTCTTT. It translates to CASSRGQSTEAFF.

This chain links TRBV4-1 with TRBJ1-1; 8 bases agree with TRBD1. V shed 3 bases, J shed 1 base, and the junction held 10 bases outside the gene matches. CDR1 and CDR2 (germline): MGHRA, YSYEKL. The CDR3 loop spans 17 amino acids. This CDR3 reads CASSHQPRTGTNTEAFF. For the CDR3, the DNA is TGCGCCAGCAGCCACCAACCCCGGACAGGGACGAACACTGAAGCTTTCTTT.

This rearrangement joins TRBV10-1 to TRBJ1-1; the match to TRBD1 covers 7 bases. Germline CDR1 reads WNHNN; CDR2 reads SYGVQD (reference sequence). CDR3 length: 15 amino acids. After removal of 6 bases from V and 1 base from J, the junction contained 8 bases not matched to a gene. The DNA for the CDR3 is TGCGCCAGCAGACCAGGCCGGACAGGGAACACTGAAGCTTTCTTT. It codes for CASRPGRTGNTEAFF.